This TCR beta chain originates from a study of breast tumors, draining lymph nodes, adjacent tissues. Samples came from axillary lymph nodes draining the breast cancer. The CDR3 loop spans 18 amino acids. Germline V gene lookup returns CDR1 SGHAT and CDR2 FQNNGV. V lost 1 base to trimming and J lost 1 base, with 17 bases between them. One entry per CDR3 protein, called by TCRdb with MiXCR from the multiplex PCR reads. The data contain some 170,000 distinct CDR3 sequences, more than 25% of them singletons. The study, taken as a whole, reports: Findings are consistent with lymph node origin and intratumoral expansion of most tumor T cells. Compared with basal-like, luminal-like tumors shared significantly more repertoire with nontumor tissue. That most tumor T cells come from lymph nodes remained unproven.

A word on this clonotype: Its antigen is unidentified. A much bigger clone sits one base away, suggesting this may be a read error.

The rearrangement joins TRBV11-2 to TRBJ2-4; D uncertain. The sample taken for sequencing was axillary lymph node tissue. The TCR sequence derives from a female donor with breast cancer. Some clones in this sample may be carry-over from other donors' samples. CDR3 protein: CASSLAPTWLGAKNIQYF. The CDR3 bases are TGTGCCAGCAGCTTAGCCCCGACCTGGTTGGGGGCCAAAAACATTCAGTACTTC.